Listed here is a single T cell receptor (beta chain). There is no known antigen for this receptor. There are no base qualities to consult, and no much larger clone falls within one base. Libraries were constructed by PCR. The listed sequencing device is Illumina HiSeq 2500. TCR libraries were prepared with molecular barcoding, using unique molecular identifiers to normalize TCRbeta repertoire quantification. TCRdb reanalyzed the raw reads on its own, using fastp at Q25 for trimming and MiXCR for clone calling, and kept in-frame beta chains. Every distinct CDR3 protein forms one entry, paired with its most common genes and DNA. Counted in this sample were 550,000 to 600,000 distinct CDR3 sequences; roughly 24% of them appeared once. The top ten clones comprise roughly 14% of the sample. From the cysteine up to the phenylalanine, the CDR3 has a length of 15 residues. The DNA shown is the 45-base CDR3, in frame from base 1. From the germline V gene, CDR1 is MGHDK and CDR2 is SYGVNS. Trimming removed 1 base from V and 0 bases from J, leaving 7 bases between the germline ends.

The source of the sample is a study of T-cell reconstitution after alpha-beta-depleted transplantation in children (dated by TCRdb to the mid-2010s). For the study in its entirety: The study quantitatively tracked T-cell immune reconstitution after TCRalphabeta/CD19-depleted allogeneic hematopoietic cell transplantation in children using TCR repertoire profiling.

This specimen's treatment or condition label, per the study, means: allogeneic hematopoietic cell transplantation with graft depleted of TCRalphabeta T cells and CD19 B cells. Transplant recipients were children who received TCRalphabeta/CD19-depleted allogeneic hematopoietic cell grafts. Beyond this particular receptor, the publication reports: Hyperexpanded clone frequencies declined over subsequent months; after one year, T-cell counts and TCRbeta diversity were mostly attributed to newly produced T cells. The apparently early alphabetaT-cell count recovery about two months after transplant was reportedly dependent on only several hundred rapidly expanded clones derived from non-depleted graft cells. In some patients, the high TCRbeta diversity seen at day 60 was put down to recipient T cells and intrathymic progenitors that had survived conditioning.

This clonotype originated in a boy under three years old who had a stem cell transplant for acute myeloid leukemia, so the T cells may come from the graft donor. This chain is built from TRBV25-1 and TRBJ1-3, with the D gene too uncertain to name. The source was PBMCs, mostly from graft donor cells, collected 360 days after TCRalphabeta/CD19-depleted stem cell transplant. The DNA is as follows: TGTGCCAGCAGTGAATGGGAGAGCTCTGGAAACACCATATATTTT. Its product reads: CASSEWESSGNTIYF.